Below are 3 T cell receptor beta chains sequenced from a single sample in a study of T cells in Graves' hyperthyroidism and ophthalmopathy. Template material for amplifying TCR beta CDR3 regions consisted of RNA transcripts. First-round RT-PCR with HTBI primers amplified the TCR CDR3 region. Using its own MiXCR run on the multiplex PCR reads, TCRdb lists one record per CDR3 protein. The sample includes hundreds of thousands of distinct CDR3 sequences, around 16% of them seen just once. Sequencing used blood. These receptors originate from a woman younger than 35 with Graves' hyperthyroidism that later progressed to Graves' ophthalmopathy.

CDR3 DNA: TGCAGTGCCCGAGCCGGGAAGAACAATGAGCAGTTCTTC. Its protein is CSARAGKNNEQFF. The chain links TRBV20-1 to TRBJ2-1; D is possibly TRBD2 (5 bases). The CDR3 loop spans 13 amino acids. Germline V CDR1 and CDR2: DFQATT, SNEGSKA (reference sequence). Trimming took 6 bases from V and 5 from J, leaving 14 bases between them.

This clonotype was recorded many times. This chain uses TRBV9 with TRBJ2-7, with a tentative D call TRBD2 (6 bases). The germline V and J ends were trimmed by 4 bases and 0 bases, with 14 bases remaining between them. Per germline, CDR1 SGDLS and CDR2 YYNGEE. The CDR3 loop spans 15 amino acids. CDR3 loop: CASSPQAGSSYEQYF. The CDR3 DNA reads as TGTGCCAGCAGCCCCCAGGCGGGAAGCTCCTACGAGCAGTACTTC.

As concerns this clonotype: One end of the junction fails to match germline, which may point to a read error. This chain connects TRBV5-1 to TRBJ2-1, with D perhaps TRBD1 (5 bases). The CDR3 has 14 residues. Germline-derived CDR1 and CDR2 are SGHRS and YFSETQ. The DNA for the CDR3 is TGCGCCGGCAGCCAGGAGACAGAGTACAATGAGCAGTTCTTC. Protein sequence: CAGSQETEYNEQFF.